This T cell receptor beta chain was profiled in a study of blood T cell repertoires in COVID-19 (dated by TCRdb to the early 2020s). With regard to the full study: The collaborator samples originated in the United States, Italy and Spain and spanned the acute and convalescent phases of COVID-19. Sample metadata almost always included a de-identified subject ID, COVID-19 status, age in years and sex. Samples were obtained from the ongoing ImmuneRACE study (first 160 participants) and from about 1,300 subjects provided by 6 global collaborators. The repertoires were made available in a free public database intended to serve as a resource for research on the immune response to SARS-CoV-2. Where available, HLA class I and class II types were obtained from metadata supplied by the sample provider rather than from assay-based typing. The dataset comprised deeply sampled blood TCRbeta repertoires from subjects exposed to, actively infected with, or recovered from COVID-19. The prospective study material was composed of cDNA or gDNA derived from T cells, B-cell-depleted T cells, or PBMCs. General conclusions and limits of the study: Clinical and demographic metadata were provided uncurated, with the amount varying by source and participant.

As regards this clone: This clone's antigen is unknown. The input lacks base qualities; no much larger clone sits a single base away.

Participants in the prospective study were enrolled through a virtual design, were aged roughly 18 to 90 years, and lived in under 25 United States geographic areas. In the prospective study, participants were assigned to cohorts based on the clinical history participants reported in a screening survey and a study questionnaire. A participant counted as exposed if, within 2 weeks of entering the study, that participant had been in contact with someone who had a PCR-confirmed or clinician-diagnosed COVID-19 case. Mobile phlebotomists in the prospective study collected whole blood, serum and a nasopharyngeal or oropharyngeal swab from every participant. Over a roughly two-month period, participants in the prospective study had the option of providing additional blood draws and questionnaires. Blood samples from the prospective study were shipped frozen or at room temperature prior to DNA extraction.

TCRbeta CDR3 regions were amplified from genomic DNA using the immunoSEQ Assay, a bias-controlled multiplex PCR. Processing in the source paper ran as follows. Within the assay, amplification of reference gene primers was used to estimate how many nucleated cells each sample contained. To quantify the absolute abundance of each unique TCRbeta CDR3 rearrangement, sequence reads were collapsed and filtered. Productive Simpson clonality was computed per sample as the square root of Simpson's diversity index over productive rearrangements. Imported from immuneACCESS, the table was reduced by TCRdb to in-frame sequences with V and J called. These copies leave out some clones; in studies compared against another copy, an unresolved V gene accounts for under half, and the cause of the remainder is not known. V and J calls and clone size are those listed in that table; D and trimming were worked out from the DNA. This sample is represented by about 140,000 clones; roughly four fifths of them were singletons. 1.5% to 2% of the sample is held by the ten biggest clonotypes.

The CDR3 runs 16 amino acids, cysteine and phenylalanine included. The entry retains the CDR3 DNA only, 48 bases that are in frame from base 1. CDR1 and CDR2 are drawn from the germline V gene (reference sequence): LNHDA, SQIVND. Trimming costs V 1 base and J 0 bases, and their ends lie 7 bases apart. This TCR was sampled from a woman aged 18-29 years who had been exposed to COVID-19. The receptor chain draws on TRBV19 and TRBJ2-6; the D gene is perhaps TRBD2, from 5 matching bases. The sample consisted of PBMCs or T cells enriched from blood (not recorded which). Here is the DNA: TGTGCCAGTAGTATAGTCGAGGGCTCTGGGGCCAACGTCCTGACTTTC. It encodes CASSIVEGSGANVLTF.